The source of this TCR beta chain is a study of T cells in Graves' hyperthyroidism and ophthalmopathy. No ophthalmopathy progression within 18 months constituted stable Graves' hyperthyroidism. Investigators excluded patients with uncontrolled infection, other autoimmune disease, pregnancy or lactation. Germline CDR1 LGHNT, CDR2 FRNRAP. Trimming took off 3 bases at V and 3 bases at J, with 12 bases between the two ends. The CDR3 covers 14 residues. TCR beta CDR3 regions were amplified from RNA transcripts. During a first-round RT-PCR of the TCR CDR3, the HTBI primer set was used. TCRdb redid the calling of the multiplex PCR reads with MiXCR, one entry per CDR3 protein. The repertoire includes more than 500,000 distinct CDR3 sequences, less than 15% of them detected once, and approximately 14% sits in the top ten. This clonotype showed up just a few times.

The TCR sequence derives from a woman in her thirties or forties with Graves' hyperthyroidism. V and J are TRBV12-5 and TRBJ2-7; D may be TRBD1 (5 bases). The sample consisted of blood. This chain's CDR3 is CASGLGVGSYEQYF. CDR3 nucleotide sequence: TGTGCTAGTGGTTTAGGGGTCGGAAGCTACGAGCAGTACTTC.